What follows are 8 T cell receptor beta chains derived from one specimen sequenced in a study of blood T cell repertoires in COVID-19. Profiled with immunoSEQ multiplex PCR; TCRdb holds only in-frame clones, not every one. The table records roughly 80,000 clones, about four fifths of them present only once. The sample was peripheral blood. These receptors came from a man aged 50-59 years with acute or convalescent COVID-19.

Only a few counts were recorded for this clone. This rearrangement joins TRBV6-6 to TRBJ2-3; TRBD1 might be the D (6 bases). CDR3 length equals 16 residues. Germline V gives CDR1 MNHNY, CDR2 SVGAGI (reference sequence). The V gene lost 5 bases and the J gene lost 10 bases, with 25 bases spanning the gap. The CDR3 nucleotides are TGTGCCAGCAGTAAGACAGGTCAACTTAGGCCTTCGGCGCAGTATTTT. Translated, it gives CASSKTGQLRPSAQYF.

The chain is built from TRBV24-1 and TRBJ2-2; D may be TRBD1 (7 bases). V was pared by 8 bases and J by 9 bases, with 15 bases between. CDR1 is KGHDR and CDR2 is SFDVKD in the germline V gene. The CDR3 spans 13 residues. The CDR3 sequence: CATNGQEGRELFF. The CDR3 coding sequence is TGTGCCACCAATGGACAGGAGGGCCGGGAGCTGTTTTTT.

This sequence joins TRBV7-2 and TRBJ1-1; TRBD1 is a possible D gene (6 bases). Trimming cost V 1 base and J 5 bases, with 14 bases left between them. This CDR3 spans 15 amino acids. CDR1 and CDR2 (germline): SGHTA, FQGNSA. CDR3 sequence reads: CASSLGQGQGTEAFF. In DNA, the CDR3 is TGTGCCAGCAGCTTAGGCCAGGGGCAGGGGACTGAAGCTTTCTTT.

The V and J genes are TRBV19 and TRBJ2-7; D is unclear. Trimming pared 4 bases from V and 4 bases from J, leaving 14 bases between. In germline, CDR1 is LNHDA, CDR2 SQIVND (reference sequence). The CDR3 sequence is 14 residues long. The CDR3 here is CASSTMGAAYEQYF. The DNA for the CDR3 is TGTGCCAGTAGTACTATGGGCGCTGCTTACGAGCAGTACTTC.

The chain carries TRBV14 and TRBJ2-1, with D perhaps TRBD2 (5 bases). The CDR3 sequence is 15 residues long. CDR1 is SGHDN, CDR2 FVKESK, per germline. Trimming took off 2 bases at V and 6 bases at J, with 14 bases between the two ends. The DNA for the CDR3 is TGTGCCAGCAGCCAATCAGGCGGGTTATCCAATGAGCAGTTCTTC. Translation: CASSQSGGLSNEQFF.

The chain is built from TRBV10-3 and TRBJ2-5; D may be TRBD1 (6 bases). The CDR3 has 15 amino acids. Germline CDR1 is ENHRY and CDR2 is SYGVKD. Trimming took off 3 bases at V and 5 bases at J, with 16 bases between the two ends. CDR3 nucleotides: TGTGCCATCAGTGACCTACGACAGGACCGGGAGACCCAGTACTTC. Protein product: CAISDLRQDRETQYF.

The CDR3 here is CASSLSGDSYGYTF. The DNA of the CDR3 is TGTGCCAGCAGTTTATCAGGGGACAGCTATGGCTACACCTTC. The chain links TRBV27 to TRBJ1-2; 7 bases agree with TRBD1. V was pared by 0 bases and J by 4 bases, with 2 bases of the junction left unmatched. Germline CDR1 and CDR2: MNHEY and SMNVEV (reference sequence). The CDR3 extends over 14 amino acids.

This clone has more than one count but fewer than ten. The CDR3 nucleotides are TGTGCCACCAGCGGAGGTCGGGAGCAGTACTTC. Amino acids: CATSGGREQYF. The chain combines TRBV15 with TRBJ2-7, with D possibly being TRBD2 (5 bases). The length of the CDR3 is 11 residues. V was trimmed by 5 bases and J by 7 bases, leaving 9 bases between them. The germline V gene encodes CDR1 LNHNV and CDR2 YYDKDF (reference sequence). Drawing the rest from reference TRBV15 and TRBJ2-7, the complete variable domain is DAMVIQNPRYQVTQFGKPVTLSCSQTLNHNVMYWYQQKSSQAPKLLFHYYDKDFNNEADTPDNFQSRRPNTSFCFLDIRSPGLGDTAMYLCATSGGREQYFGPGTRLTVT.